Listed below are T cell receptor beta chains from one sample, sequenced in a study of early T cells in non-severe SARS-CoV-2 infection. Each CDR3 protein gets one entry after TCRdb re-called the 5' RACE reads with MiXCR. The top ten hold roughly 1.7% of the sample, which has around 61,000 distinct CDR3 sequences, 11% seen once. Sequenced input: whole blood. The receptors originated from an adult who was a healthcare worker with PCR-confirmed SARS-CoV-2 infection or an uninfected control (not recorded which). Both conserved end residues are part of each CDR3. A D gene is named only where the DNA matches it firmly. Where a row states a size, it is once, few, many or the class of an expanded clone; other rows omit it.

once TRBJ2-1 TRBV10-1 . CASSEISASNEQFF TGCGCCAGCAGTGAGATATCGGCGAGCAATGAGCAGTTCTTC
many TRBJ1-2 TRBV13 TRBD1 CASSWDRGNYGYTF TGTGCCAGCAGCTGGGACAGGGGGAACTATGGCTACACCTTC
many TRBJ2-2 TRBV6-1 TRBD2 CASQAGGHTGELFF TGTGCCAGCCAAGCGGGGGGCCACACCGGGGAGCTGTTTTTT
few TRBJ1-5 TRBV19 . CASSMGLAGNQPQHF TGTGCCAGTAGTATGGGACTGGCTGGCAATCAGCCCCAGCATTTT
many TRBJ2-2 TRBV7-3 . CASSLMPPGTPAGELFF TGTGCCAGCAGCTTGATGCCCCCCGGGACACCGGCCGGGGAGCTGTTTTTT
. TRBJ1-1 TRBV30 . CAWKRNMNTEAFF TGTGCCTGGAAGAGGAACATGAACACTGAAGCTTTCTTT
few TRBJ2-3 TRBV5-1 TRBD1 CASFRGGQGTDTQYF TGCGCCAGCTTTCGTGGGGGACAGGGAACAGATACGCAGTATTTT
few TRBJ2-1 TRBV7-9 TRBD2 CASSLTGTTYNEQFF TGTGCCAGCAGCCTCACCGGGACTACCTACAATGAGCAGTTCTTC
few TRBJ1-5 TRBV7-2 TRBD1 CASSPTGGIQPQHF TGTGCCAGCAGCCCGACAGGGGGCATTCAGCCCCAGCATTTT
few TRBJ2-7 TRBV18 . CASSPPVSYEQYF TGTGCCAGCTCACCACCGGTCTCCTACGAGCAGTACTTC
few TRBJ1-2 TRBV29-1 . CSGGDPNYGYTF TGCAGCGGGGGGGATCCTAACTATGGCTACACCTTC
few TRBJ2-1 TRBV11-2 . CASSLFQGNEQFF TGTGCCAGCAGCTTATTTCAGGGCAATGAGCAGTTCTTC
many TRBJ1-2 TRBV27 TRBD1 CASMVGQGATHGYTF TGTGCCAGCATGGTGGGACAGGGAGCAACGCATGGCTACACCTTC
. TRBJ2-6 TRBV6-2/TRBV6-3 . CASPNSGANVLTF TGTGCCAGCCCGAACTCTGGGGCCAACGTCCTGACTTTC
few TRBJ2-7 TRBV12-3/TRBV12-4 . CASSQGFYEQYF TGTGCCAGCAGTCAGGGGTTCTACGAGCAGTACTTC
few TRBJ2-2 TRBV5-1 TRBD2 CASSPGLGPGPGELFF TGCGCCAGCAGCCCGGGACTAGGGCCGGGACCCGGGGAGCTGTTTTTT
many TRBJ1-1 TRBV7-9 . CASSPGSGGAFF TGTGCCAGCAGCCCAGGGTCTGGGGGGGCTTTCTTT
. TRBJ1-1 TRBV30 . CAWSRQINTEAFF TGTGCCTGGAGTAGGCAGATTAACACTGAAGCTTTCTTT
. TRBJ1-5 TRBV21-1 . CALRGPPQPQHF TGTGCCCTCCGGGGCCCTCCCCAGCCCCAGCATTTT
many TRBJ2-1 TRBV7-3 TRBD2 CASSQPGTRTNEQFF TGTGCCAGCAGCCAACCGGGGACTAGAACCAATGAGCAGTTCTTC
few TRBJ2-1 TRBV6-4 TRBD1 CASSPGQGIGEQFF TGTGCCAGCAGCCCGGGACAGGGGATTGGTGAGCAGTTCTTC
many TRBJ1-1 TRBV6-1 . CASFGGRQASGEAFF TGTGCCAGCTTCGGGGGGAGACAGGCGTCGGGTGAAGCTTTCTTT
many TRBJ2-2 TRBV5-1 . CASKQEIAGTGELFF TGCGCCAGCAAACAGGAAATTGCGGGGACCGGGGAGCTGTTTTTT
. TRBJ2-3 TRBV9 . CASSSGGPSTDTQYF TGTGCCAGCAGCTCCGGGGGACCTAGCACAGATACGCAGTATTTT
many TRBJ1-1 TRBV12-3/TRBV12-4 . CASSFTPNSLGENTEAFF TGTGCCAGCAGTTTTACGCCAAATTCCCTTGGAGAGAACACTGAAGCTTTCTTT
. TRBJ1-4 TRBV28 . CASVSEAREKLFF TGTGCCAGCGTCTCCGAAGCCCGTGAAAAACTGTTTTTT
. TRBJ1-2 TRBV30 . CAWRGPYDYTF TGTGCCTGGAGGGGGCCCTATGACTACACCTTC
. TRBJ1-6 TRBV5-1 . CASSPESYNSPLHF TGCGCCAGCAGCCCGGAATCCTATAATTCACCCCTCCACTTT
many TRBJ2-1 TRBV4-3 . CASSQESRGNEQFF TGCGCCAGCAGCCAAGAGAGCCGGGGGAATGAGCAGTTCTTC
many TRBJ1-1 TRBV9 . CASSVQARNTEAFF TGTGCCAGCAGCGTACAGGCCCGGAACACTGAAGCTTTCTTT
many TRBJ1-1 TRBV11-2 . CASSFLPTAMNTEAFF TGTGCCAGCAGCTTCCTTCCGACAGCCATGAACACTGAAGCTTTCTTT
. TRBJ2-2 TRBV11-3 . CASSSVDTGELFF TGTGCCAGCAGCTCCGTAGACACCGGGGAGCTGTTTTTT
. TRBJ1-2 TRBV12-3/TRBV12-4 . CASSLVLSIYGYTF TGTGCCAGCAGTCTGGTCTTATCGATATATGGCTACACCTTC
. TRBJ1-6 TRBV4-1 . CASSSSWDGYNSPLHF TGCGCCAGCAGCTCAAGTTGGGACGGATATAATTCACCCCTCCACTTT
. TRBJ2-7 TRBV29-1 TRBD1 CSGSGTEPYEQYF TGCAGCGGTTCCGGGACAGAACCATACGAGCAGTACTTC
few TRBJ2-4 TRBV20-1 . CSARPDARGIQYF TGCAGTGCTAGGCCGGACGCCCGGGGCATTCAGTACTTC
. TRBJ1-1 TRBV4-2 . CASSQEARSSTEAFF TGTGCCAGCAGCCAAGAGGCTCGTTCTAGCACTGAAGCTTTCTTT
many TRBJ1-1 TRBV3-1 TRBD1 CASSQGSRTGGSRSTEAFF TGTGCCAGCAGCCAAGGCTCCCGGACAGGGGGCAGTAGGAGCACTGAAGCTTTCTTT
few TRBJ2-5 TRBV28 . CASSSVERYKETQYF TGTGCCAGCAGTTCCGTGGAGAGATACAAAGAGACCCAGTACTTC
many TRBJ2-2 TRBV20-1 TRBD2 CSALTSANTGELFF TGCAGTGCCCTCACTAGCGCTAACACCGGGGAGCTGTTTTTT
. TRBJ1-1 TRBV6-1 . CASTQMNTEAFF TGTGCCAGCACTCAGATGAACACTGAAGCTTTCTTT
many TRBJ1-2 TRBV3-1 . CASSQVRRSSWDGYTF TGTGCCAGCAGCCAAGTGAGAAGGTCCTCCTGGGATGGCTACACCTTC
. TRBJ1-2 TRBV6-6 . CASSNPARVRDYGYTF TGTGCCAGCAGTAACCCGGCCAGGGTTCGAGACTATGGCTACACCTTC
many TRBJ1-4 TRBV19 TRBD1 CASSTPTGAKNEKLFF TGTGCCAGTAGTACCCCCACAGGGGCCAAGAATGAAAAACTGTTTTTT
many TRBJ2-7 TRBV7-2 TRBD2 CASSSGLAGNFYEQYF TGTGCCAGCAGTTCCGGACTAGCGGGGAACTTTTACGAGCAGTACTTC
many TRBJ1-3 TRBV12-3/TRBV12-4 TRBD1 CASSPRQGGWGTIYF TGTGCCAGCAGTCCAAGACAGGGTGGATGGGGCACCATATATTTT
many TRBJ2-3 TRBV20-1 TRBD2 CSAEGRGGSRDTQYF TGCAGTGCTGAGGGCCGGGGGGGGTCCCGAGATACGCAGTATTTT
many TRBJ2-3 TRBV2 TRBD2 CASRLADNTDTQYF TGTGCCAGCAGACTAGCGGACAACACAGATACGCAGTATTTT
many TRBJ1-5 TRBV6-1 . CASSMEENQPQHF TGTGCCAGCAGTATGGAGGAGAATCAGCCCCAGCATTTT
many TRBJ2-7 TRBV29-1 . CSAGYVDSYEQYF TGCAGCGCAGGGTACGTGGACTCCTACGAGCAGTACTTC
many TRBJ1-1 TRBV7-6 . CASSPTQNTEAFF TGTGCCAGCAGCCCCACCCAGAACACTGAAGCTTTCTTT
many TRBJ1-5 TRBV15 TRBD1 CATSRVGSGQASKGDQPQHF TGTGCCACCAGCAGAGTGGGGTCGGGACAGGCGTCCAAAGGGGATCAGCCCCAGCATTTT
many TRBJ2-2 TRBV11-2 TRBD2 CASSSPWTSRTGELFF TGTGCCAGCAGCTCTCCTTGGACTAGCCGCACCGGGGAGCTGTTTTTT
many TRBJ1-2 TRBV11-1 TRBD1 CASSLTRGTYGYTF TGTGCCAGCAGCTTAACCAGGGGGACCTATGGCTACACCTTC